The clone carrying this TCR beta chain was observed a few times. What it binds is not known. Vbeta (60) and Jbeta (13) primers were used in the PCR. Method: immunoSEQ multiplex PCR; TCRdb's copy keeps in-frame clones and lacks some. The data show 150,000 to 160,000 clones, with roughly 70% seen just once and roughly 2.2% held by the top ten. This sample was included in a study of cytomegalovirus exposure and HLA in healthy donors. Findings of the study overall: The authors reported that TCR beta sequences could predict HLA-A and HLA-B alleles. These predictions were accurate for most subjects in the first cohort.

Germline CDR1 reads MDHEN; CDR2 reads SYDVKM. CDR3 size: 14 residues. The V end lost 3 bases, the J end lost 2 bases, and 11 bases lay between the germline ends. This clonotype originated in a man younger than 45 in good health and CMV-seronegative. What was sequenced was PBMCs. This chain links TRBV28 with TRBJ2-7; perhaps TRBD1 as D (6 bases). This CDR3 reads CASSLTGRTYEQYF. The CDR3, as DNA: TGTGCCAGCAGTTTGACAGGAAGGACCTACGAGCAGTACTTC.